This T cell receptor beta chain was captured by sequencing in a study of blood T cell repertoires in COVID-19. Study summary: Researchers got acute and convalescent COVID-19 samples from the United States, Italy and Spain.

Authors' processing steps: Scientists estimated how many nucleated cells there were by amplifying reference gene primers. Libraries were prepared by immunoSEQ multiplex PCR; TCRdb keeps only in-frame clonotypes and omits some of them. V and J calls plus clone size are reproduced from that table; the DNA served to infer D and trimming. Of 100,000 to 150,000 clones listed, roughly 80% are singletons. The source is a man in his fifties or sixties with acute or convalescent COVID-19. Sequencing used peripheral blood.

The CDR3 reads CASSHPAGTSGSSYNEQFF. The CDR3 coding sequence is TGCGCCAGCAGCCATCCGGCCGGGACTAGCGGGAGCTCCTACAATGAGCAGTTCTTC. The genes are TRBV4-1 and TRBJ2-1; 14 bases are shared with TRBD2. The junction had 7 bases not matched to a gene; V was cut back by 3 bases and J by 0 bases. Germline V CDR1 and CDR2: MGHRA, YSYEKL. The CDR3 is 19 residues long.